Following are 9 T cell receptor beta chains from one sample sequenced in a study of blood T cell repertoires in COVID-19. Clones were sequenced by immunoSEQ multiplex PCR, and TCRdb holds only the in-frame ones, with some missing. In the table there are roughly 200,000 clones, 70% to 80% of which are singletons. Source material: peripheral blood. These receptors originate from a woman aged 45-60 years with active or convalescent COVID-19.

This rearrangement joins TRBV30 to TRBJ1-1, with D possibly matching TRBD1 (5 bases). The CDR3 extends over 18 amino acids. Germline V gene lookup returns CDR1 GTSNPN and CDR2 SVGIG (reference sequence). Trimming removed 5 bases from V and 3 bases from J, with 28 bases in between. Here the CDR3 DNA reads TGTGCCTGGGGCGCGGGGGGAGACAGACGTAAGCCTTACACTGAAGCTTTCTTT. This codes for CAWGAGGDRRKPYTEAFF.

This rearrangement joins TRBV5-1 to TRBJ1-6, with TRBD1 identical over 7 bases. This CDR3 region has 15 residues. V shed 2 bases and J 10 bases; nucleotides not matched to a gene: 9. The germline V gene has CDR1 SGHRS and CDR2 YFSETQ. This CDR3 is CASSFSGQVGSPLHF. The DNA of the CDR3 is TGCGCCAGCAGCTTTTCCGGACAGGTTGGGTCACCCCTCCACTTT. Combining the CDR3 with reference TRBV5-1 and TRBJ1-6 gives the whole variable domain KAGVTQTPRYLIKTRGQQVTLSCSPISGHRSVSWYQQTPGQGLQFLFEYFSETQRNKGNFPGRFSGRQFSNSRSEMNVSTLELGDSALYLCASSFSGQVGSPLHFGNGTRLTVT.

CDR3 in DNA: TGTGCCAGCAGCGTAGATTTCTTCACAGATACGCAGTATTTT. Amino acids: CASSVDFFTDTQYF. This chain connects TRBV9 to TRBJ2-3; D gene unclear. Germline lookup yields CDR1 SGDLS and CDR2 YYNGEE. This CDR3 contains 14 residues. V was shortened by 0 bases and J by 2 bases, with 7 bases between the two germline ends. The complete variable domain, with remaining parts taken from reference TRBV9 and TRBJ2-3, reads DSGVTQTPKHLITATGQRVTLRCSPRSGDLSVYWYQQSLDQGLQFLIQYYNGEERAKGNILERFSAQQFPDLHSELNLSSLELGDSALYFCASSVDFFTDTQYFGPGTRLTVL.

The count of this clone is one. The V call is TRBV2, the J call TRBJ1-5; 8 nucleotides agree with TRBD1. Unmatched junction bases numbered 0, after V lost 6 bases and J lost 2 bases. There are 13 residues in the CDR3. Germline assignment: CDR1 SNHLY and CDR2 FYNNEI. CDR3 sequence (DNA): TGTGCCAGCAGGGGACAGGGCAATCAGCCCCAGCATTTT. Its translation: CASRGQGNQPQHF.

Written as DNA, the CDR3 is TGTGCCAGCAGTGCCGGGGGGGCACCCGATGGCTACACCTTC. Translating it yields CASSAGGAPDGYTF. The rearrangement links TRBV28 to TRBJ1-2; D is perhaps TRBD1 (6 bases). The V gene's germline CDR1 is MDHEN and CDR2 SYDVKM. V was trimmed by 5 bases and J by 6 bases, leaving 16 bases between them. This CDR3 has 14 amino acids.

About this clone: Other DNA variants within this sample encode the same CDR3. The chain recombines TRBV18 with TRBJ1-2; TRBD1 matches 8 bases. V shed 3 bases and J 0 bases; nucleotides not matched to a gene: 3. Germline CDR1 is KGHSH and CDR2 is LQKENI. CDR3 length equals 15 residues. CDR3 amino acids: CASSPGQGANYGYTF. The CDR3 DNA reads as TGTGCCAGCTCACCCGGACAGGGTGCTAACTATGGCTACACCTTC.

The chain links TRBV30 to TRBJ2-1, with D maybe TRBD2 (5 bases). The V gene's germline CDR1 is GTSNPN and CDR2 SVGIG (reference sequence). The CDR3 runs to 13 residues. V was clipped by 5 bases and J by 5 bases, with 13 bases between them. CDR3: CAWQEDLNNEQFF. Here the CDR3 DNA reads TGTGCCTGGCAGGAGGATCTCAACAATGAGCAGTTCTTC.

The chain couples TRBV19 to TRBJ2-1, with D perhaps matching TRBD2 (6 bases). The CDR3 loop spans 16 amino acids. CDR1 is LNHDA and CDR2 is SQIVND in the germline V gene (reference sequence). Trimming took 7 bases from V and 3 from J, leaving 19 bases between them. The CDR3, as DNA: TGTGCCAGTACCCCCGGGGGACGGAGTTTCTACAATGAGCAGTTCTTC. As protein: CASTPGGRSFYNEQFF.

This chain uses TRBV30 with TRBJ1-2; TRBD1 is a possible D gene (6 bases). Germline CDR1 is GTSNPN and CDR2 is SVGIG (reference sequence). The CDR3 has 13 residues. This CDR3 is CAVPRQVDYGYTF. The CDR3 DNA is TGTGCTGTACCCCGACAGGTCGACTATGGCTACACCTTC. Together with reference TRBV30 and TRBJ1-2, the CDR3 gives the full variable domain: SQTIHQWPATLVQPVGSPLSLECTVEGTSNPNLYWYRQAAGRGLQLLFYSVGIGQISSEVPQNLSASRPQDRQFILSSKKLLLSDSGFYLCAVPRQVDYGYTFGSGTRLTVV.